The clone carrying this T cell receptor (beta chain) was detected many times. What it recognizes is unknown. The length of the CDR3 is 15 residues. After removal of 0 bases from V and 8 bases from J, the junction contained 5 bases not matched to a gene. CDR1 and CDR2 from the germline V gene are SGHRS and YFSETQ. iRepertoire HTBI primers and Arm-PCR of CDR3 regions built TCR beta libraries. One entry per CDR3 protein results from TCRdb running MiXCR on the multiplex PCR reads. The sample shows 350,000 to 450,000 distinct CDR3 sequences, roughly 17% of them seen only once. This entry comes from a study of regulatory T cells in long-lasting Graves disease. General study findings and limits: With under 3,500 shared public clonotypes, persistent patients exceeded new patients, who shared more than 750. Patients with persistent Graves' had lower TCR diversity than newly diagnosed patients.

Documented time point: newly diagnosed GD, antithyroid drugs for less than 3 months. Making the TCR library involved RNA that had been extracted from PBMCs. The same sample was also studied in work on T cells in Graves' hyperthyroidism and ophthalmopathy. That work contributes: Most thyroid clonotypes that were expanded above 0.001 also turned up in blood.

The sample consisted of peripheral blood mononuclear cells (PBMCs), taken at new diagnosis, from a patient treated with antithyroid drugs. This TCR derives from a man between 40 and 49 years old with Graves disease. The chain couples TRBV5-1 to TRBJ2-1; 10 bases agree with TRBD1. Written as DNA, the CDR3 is TGCGCCAGCAGCTTGGCCGGGACAGGGGTGTATGAGCAGTTCTTC. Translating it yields CASSLAGTGVYEQFF.